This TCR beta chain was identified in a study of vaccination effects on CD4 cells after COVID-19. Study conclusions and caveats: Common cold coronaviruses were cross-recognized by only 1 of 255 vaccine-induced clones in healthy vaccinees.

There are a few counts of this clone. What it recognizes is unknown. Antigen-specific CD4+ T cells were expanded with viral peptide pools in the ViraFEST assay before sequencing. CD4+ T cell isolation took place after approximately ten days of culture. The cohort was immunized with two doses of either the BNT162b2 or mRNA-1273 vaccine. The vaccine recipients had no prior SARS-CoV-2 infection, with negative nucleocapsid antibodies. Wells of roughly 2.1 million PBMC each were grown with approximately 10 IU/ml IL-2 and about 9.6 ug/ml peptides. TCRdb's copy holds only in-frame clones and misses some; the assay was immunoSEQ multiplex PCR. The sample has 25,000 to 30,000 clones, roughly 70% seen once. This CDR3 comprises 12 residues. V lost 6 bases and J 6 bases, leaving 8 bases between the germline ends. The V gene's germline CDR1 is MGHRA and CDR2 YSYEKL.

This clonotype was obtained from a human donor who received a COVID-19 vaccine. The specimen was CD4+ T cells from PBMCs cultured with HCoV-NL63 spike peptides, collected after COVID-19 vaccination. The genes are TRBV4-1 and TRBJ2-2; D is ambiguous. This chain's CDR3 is CASRLKSGELFF. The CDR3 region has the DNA TGCGCCAGCAGGCTGAAATCCGGGGAGCTGTTTTTT.